Below, 30 T cell receptor beta chains from the same sample are listed, as sequenced in a study of T cells in Graves' hyperthyroidism and ophthalmopathy. RNA transcripts served as the template for amplifying TCR beta CDR3 regions. First-round RT-PCR of the TCR CDR3 relied on the HTBI primer set. TCRdb called the multiplex PCR reads again in MiXCR, with one record for every CDR3 protein. The repertoire holds fewer than 900,000 distinct CDR3 sequences, with approximately 16% as singletons. Material: blood. The source is a man between 18 and 35 years old with Graves' hyperthyroidism.

This clonotype has at least ten counts. The rearrangement uses TRBV7-3 and TRBJ2-5; TRBD2 is a possible D gene (7 bases). With 5 bases removed from V and 4 bases from J, the gap between germline ends came to 14 bases. Germline CDR1 SGHTA, CDR2 FQGTGA. The CDR3 runs 14 residues. CDR3 nucleotide sequence: TGTGCCAGCAGCCAAGGGGGGGGAGGAGAGACCCAGTACTTC. Encoded protein: CASSQGGGGETQYF. Complete variable domain (other parts from reference TRBV7-3 and TRBJ2-5): GAGVSQTPSNKVTEKGKYVELRCDPISGHTALYWYRQSLGQGPEFLIYFQGTGAADDSGLPNDRFFAVRPEGSVSTLKIQRTERGDSAVYLCASSQGGGGETQYFGPGTRLLVL.

There are many counts of this clonotype. This chain links TRBV6-1 with TRBJ1-1, with 8 bases fitting TRBD1. The germline V gene encodes CDR1 MNHNS and CDR2 SASEGT. Losses at the gene ends were 6 bases for V and 8 bases for J; bases not matched to a gene: 5. CDR3 length equals 12 residues. The CDR3 nucleotides are TGTGCCAGCAGCTTGGACAGGGAAGAAGCTTTCTTT. Encoded protein: CASSLDREEAFF.

This clonotype has ten or more counts. The chain has TRBV2 and TRBJ1-4; the match to TRBD1 covers 7 bases. The CDR3 is made up of 12 amino acids. Germline assignment: CDR1 SNHLY and CDR2 FYNNEI. With 8 bases clipped from V and 14 bases from J, the junction kept 11 bases outside the gene matches. The CDR3 loop is CASPQDRDSLFF. The CDR3 region has the DNA TGTGCCAGCCCTCAAGACAGGGATAGTCTGTTTTTT.

This clonotype was counted between two and nine times. Sequence at one end of the junction differs from germline and may be a read error. The V and J genes are TRBV6-5 and TRBJ2-3, with 7 bases fitting TRBD2. From germline, CDR1 is MNHEY and CDR2 SVGAGI. The CDR3 runs 15 residues. The DNA of the CDR3 is TGTGCCAGCAGTCTACTAGCGTCTAGCACAAATACGCAGTATTTT. This gives the protein CASSLLASSTNTQYF.

The genes are TRBV7-8 and TRBJ2-1; no reliable D call. The germline V and J ends were trimmed by 0 bases and 1 base, with 13 bases remaining between them. Germline V gives CDR1 SGHVS, CDR2 FQNEAQ. The CDR3 contains 17 residues. In DNA, the CDR3 is TGTGCCAGCAGCTTAGCGGCCTATTCGGAATCCTACAATGAGCAGTTCTTC. Translating gives CASSLAAYSESYNEQFF. The variable domain in full, completed from reference TRBV7-8 and TRBJ2-1, reads GAGVSQSPRYKVAKRGQDVALRCDPISGHVSLFWYQQALGQGPEFLTYFQNEAQLDKSGLPSDRFFAERPEGSVSTLKIQRTQQEDSAVYLCASSLAAYSESYNEQFFGPGTRLTVL.

This clonotype was observed many times. The V gene is TRBV11-1, the J gene TRBJ2-7; 14 positions agree with TRBD2. The CDR3 has 16 amino acids. The germline V gene encodes CDR1 SGHAT and CDR2 FQDESV (reference sequence). Trimming took 6 bases from V and 0 from J; bases not matched to a gene: 4. Here the CDR3 reads CASSWTSGRSSYEQYF. In DNA, the CDR3 is TGTGCCAGCAGTTGGACTAGCGGGAGGAGCTCCTACGAGCAGTACTTC.

The chain employs TRBV5-1 and TRBJ2-7; no firm D call. CDR3 size: 14 residues. V was shortened by 4 bases and J by 5 bases, with 16 bases between the two germline ends. Germline lookup yields CDR1 SGHRS and CDR2 YFSETQ. The chain's CDR3 is CASSPAVEWHEQYF. For the CDR3, the DNA is TGCGCCAGCAGCCCCGCGGTGGAGTGGCACGAGCAGTACTTC. Based on the CDR3 plus reference TRBV5-1 and TRBJ2-7, the full variable domain is KAGVTQTPRYLIKTRGQQVTLSCSPISGHRSVSWYQQTPGQGLQFLFEYFSETQRNKGNFPGRFSGRQFSNSRSEMNVSTLELGDSALYLCASSPAVEWHEQYFGPGTRLTVT.

This clonotype was detected a few times. This chain joins TRBV7-8 and TRBJ2-2; D remains unclear. V lost 5 bases and J lost 1, with 14 bases in between. The CDR3 extends over 16 amino acids. Germline CDR1 and CDR2: SGHVS and FQNEAQ. The DNA of the CDR3 is TGTGCCAGCAGCCCTGAGGCAGCGATGAACACCGGGGAGCTGTTTTTT. It translates to CASSPEAAMNTGELFF.

V and J are TRBV19 and TRBJ1-4; 7 bases agree with TRBD1. The CDR3 is 15 residues long. The trim removed 4 bases at V and 5 bases at J, leaving 7 bases unmatched. CDR1 is LNHDA, CDR2 SQIVND, per germline (reference sequence). The CDR3 here is CASSTPTGLNEKLFF. For the CDR3, the DNA is TGTGCCAGTAGTACGCCGACAGGGCTAAATGAAAAACTGTTTTTT.

This clonotype was seen only a few times. V usage is TRBV28 and J usage is TRBJ2-4, with D possibly being TRBD1 or TRBD2 (5 bases each). The germline gives CDR1 MDHEN, CDR2 SYDVKM. V was clipped by 5 bases and J by 0 bases, with 14 bases between them. This CDR3 contains 16 residues. CDR3 region: CASSPPGTIAKNIQYF. For the CDR3, the DNA is TGTGCCAGCAGTCCGCCCGGGACGATAGCCAAAAACATTCAGTACTTC. Filled out from reference TRBV28 and TRBJ2-4, the complete variable domain reads DVKVTQSSRYLVKRTGEKVFLECVQDMDHENMFWYRQDPGLGLRLIYFSYDVKMKEKGDIPEGYSVSREKKERFSLILESASTNQTSMYLCASSPPGTIAKNIQYFGAGTRLSVL.

The table lists this clonotype with many counts. This chain links TRBV2 with TRBJ2-7; 7 bases line up with TRBD2. CDR1 is SNHLY and CDR2 is FYNNEI in the germline V gene. J lost 0 bases, V lost 8 bases, and 13 bases had no gene match. The CDR3 is 16 residues long. The CDR3 DNA reads as TGTGCCAGCCGAGAGGGGCCTGGCGGGAGCTCCTACGAGCAGTACTTC. It specifies CASREGPGGSSYEQYF.

CDR3 coding DNA: TGTGCCAGCAGTTACCTAGGGACAGAAGAGACCCAGTACTTC. It encodes CASSYLGTEETQYF. The rearrangement links TRBV6-6 to TRBJ2-5; TRBD1 matches at 7 bases. V was pared by 2 bases and J by 3 bases, with 3 bases of the junction left unmatched. The CDR3 runs 14 residues. Looked up from germline, CDR1 is MNHNY and CDR2 is SVGAGI (reference sequence).

The V gene is TRBV5-1, the J gene TRBJ1-4, with 10 bases that match TRBD1. V shed 0 bases, J shed 1 base, and the junction held 3 bases outside the gene matches. Germline CDR1 SGHRS, CDR2 YFSETQ. This CDR3 has 17 amino acids. Here the CDR3 DNA reads TGCGCCAGCAGCTTGGGACAGGGGGCGCGAACTAATGAAAAACTGTTTTTT. Translation gives CASSLGQGARTNEKLFF.

This clonotype was detected a few times. This chain uses TRBV9 with TRBJ2-7; 11 bases map to TRBD1. Germline V lookup: CDR1 SGDLS, CDR2 YYNGEE. V shed 0 bases and J 2 bases; nucleotides not matched to a gene: 4. The CDR3 totals 16 residues. The CDR3 DNA is TGTGCCAGCAGCGTAGGCCCGGGACAGGGGGCCTACGAGCAGTACTTC. Amino acid sequence: CASSVGPGQGAYEQYF.

The table lists this clonotype with many counts. The chain carries TRBV18 and TRBJ1-4; perhaps TRBD1 as D (5 bases). V was pared by 5 bases and J by 0 bases, with 7 bases between. The CDR3 is made up of 14 amino acids. Germline V gives CDR1 KGHSH, CDR2 LQKENI. The CDR3 sequence is CASSGASTNEKLFF. The CDR3 nucleotides read TGTGCCAGCTCAGGGGCGTCAACTAATGAAAAACTGTTTTTT.

As for this clonotype: Being one base from a much bigger clone, this may be a read error. The rearrangement uses TRBV13 and TRBJ2-7; a possible D gene is TRBD2 (6 bases). Germline assignment: CDR1 PRHDT and CDR2 FYEKMQ (reference sequence). Trimming left V 0 bases short and J 1 base short, with 13 bases between. The CDR3 runs 16 residues. CDR3: CASSLGGGRGSYEQYF. In nucleotides, the CDR3 is TGTGCCAGCAGCTTAGGGGGGGGAAGGGGATCCTACGAGCAGTACTTC.

This clonotype was found many times. The chain joins TRBV20-1 to TRBJ2-1, with 10 positions matching TRBD2. The V gene end was trimmed by 8 bases and the J gene end by 7 bases; junction bases not matched to a gene: 8. Germline CDR1 reads DFQATT; CDR2 reads SNEGSKA (reference sequence). This CDR3 has 13 residues. CDR3 amino acids: CSIQGLAANEQFF. CDR3 nucleotide sequence: TGCAGTATACAAGGACTAGCGGCTAATGAGCAGTTCTTC.

This clonotype has ten or more counts. V is TRBV27 and J is TRBJ1-1; perhaps TRBD1 as D (5 bases). The CDR3 sequence is 13 residues long. With 4 bases removed from V and 12 bases from J, the gap between germline ends came to 18 bases. Germline CDR1 MNHEY, CDR2 SMNVEV (reference sequence). CDR3 sequence: CASSSGSPEATFF. The DNA for the CDR3 is TGTGCCAGCAGTTCAGGGTCTCCCGAAGCAACTTTCTTT.

Here the CDR3 reads CSADHTTESGANVLTF. CDR3 nucleotide sequence: TGCAGTGCTGACCACACGACAGAATCTGGGGCCAACGTCCTGACTTTC. This sequence joins TRBV20-1 and TRBJ2-6; weak D call: TRBD1 (5 bases). With 5 bases removed from V and 1 base from J, the gap between germline ends came to 15 bases. The CDR3 covers 16 residues. From germline, CDR1 is DFQATT and CDR2 SNEGSKA (reference sequence).

There are many counts of this clonotype. The CDR3 sequence is CASSPTGTGERRRRGTQYF. The CDR3 nucleotides read TGTGCCAGCAGCCCTACCGGGACAGGGGAACGGCGGAGGAGGGGAACCCAGTACTTC. This sequence joins TRBV28 and TRBJ2-5, with 10 bases aligning to TRBD1. CDR3 length: 19 amino acids. Looked up from germline, CDR1 is MDHEN and CDR2 is SYDVKM. With 6 bases clipped from V and 8 bases from J, the junction kept 24 bases outside the gene matches.

Many counts were recorded for this clonotype. The chain recombines TRBV6-1 with TRBJ2-7, with D perhaps TRBD1 or TRBD2 (5 bases each). Germline loops: CDR1 MNHNS, CDR2 SASEGT. The CDR3 contains 15 residues. Trimming took off 3 bases at V and 3 bases at J, with 15 bases between the two ends. CDR3 loop: CASSEQGSTNYEQYF. The CDR3 DNA is TGTGCCAGCAGTGAGCAGGGATCGACTAACTACGAGCAGTACTTC.

The table lists this clonotype with many counts. The chain carries TRBV28 and TRBJ2-3; D remains unclear. V lost 4 bases and J 0 bases, leaving 14 bases between the germline ends. Germline CDR1 is MDHEN and CDR2 is SYDVKM. The CDR3 has 16 amino acids. CDR3 amino acids: CASSSPRNPSTDTQYF. CDR3 nucleotides: TGTGCCAGCAGTTCCCCGAGAAATCCTAGCACAGATACGCAGTATTTT.

This rearrangement joins TRBV7-2 to TRBJ1-5; no firm D call. The CDR3 extends over 18 amino acids. CDR1 is SGHTA, CDR2 FQGNSA, per germline. V lost 2 bases and J 3 bases, leaving 20 bases between the germline ends. CDR3 in amino acids: CASSLTPVAGIVNQPQHF. The CDR3 nucleotides are TGTGCCAGCAGCTTAACCCCCGTTGCTGGCATCGTCAATCAGCCCCAGCATTTT.

For this clonotype: One base away lies a much larger clone, so this may be a sequencing read error. The chain recombines TRBV6-1 with TRBJ2-5, with 7 bases that match TRBD1. Germline loops: CDR1 MNHNS, CDR2 SASEGT. This CDR3 contains 14 residues. The CDR3 reads CASRGRGYQETQCF. The CDR3 coding sequence is TGTGCCAGCAGGGGCAGGGGGTACCAAGAGACCCAGTGCTTC.

A few counts support this clonotype. The J gene is TRBJ2-7, the V gene TRBV14; no clear D gene. CDR1 and CDR2 from the germline V gene are SGHDN and FVKESK. This CDR3 is 17 amino acids long. Trimming stripped 4 bases from V and 0 bases from J, with 19 bases between. The CDR3 DNA follows: TGTGCCAGCAGCCCAACCGCGCCCTATGAATTCTCCTACGAGCAGTACTTC. This sequence encodes CASSPTAPYEFSYEQYF.

The V gene is TRBV11-2, the J gene TRBJ2-1; a weak D match, TRBD2 (5 bases). Germline V gene sequence: CDR1 SGHAT, CDR2 FQNNGV. The CDR3 spans 15 residues. The V end was cut by 5 bases, the J end by 0 bases, with 11 bases between. Here the CDR3 DNA reads TGTGCCAGCAGCGCCAAAGGGAGCTCCTACAATGAGCAGTTCTTC. Encoded protein: CASSAKGSSYNEQFF.

There are many counts of this clonotype. V and J are TRBV12-3 or TRBV12-4 and TRBJ2-2, with D perhaps matching TRBD1 (5 bases). The germline V and J ends were trimmed by 5 bases and 6 bases, with 13 bases remaining between them. This CDR3 region has 14 residues. The chain's CDR3 is CASSTTGLAGELFF. The CDR3 DNA reads TGTGCCAGCAGTACCACAGGTCTGGCCGGGGAGCTGTTTTTT.

This clonotype was found many times. V and J are TRBV12-3 or TRBV12-4 and TRBJ1-2; D is undetermined. The CDR3 contains 16 residues. Trimming left V 4 bases short and J 3 bases short, with 18 bases between. CDR3 in amino acids: CASSYPEGGGDYGYTF. The CDR3 nucleotides read TGTGCCAGCAGTTACCCCGAGGGAGGCGGCGACTATGGCTACACCTTC.

This clonotype was counted ten times or more. The chain joins TRBV7-3 to TRBJ2-1; no reliable D call. CDR3 length: 16 residues. Trimming removed 0 bases at V and 8 bases at J, with 17 bases between. The germline CDR1 and CDR2 sequences are SGHTA and FQGTGA. The chain's CDR3 is CASSLTNLPVADEQFF. DNA of the CDR3: TGTGCCAGCAGCTTAACTAACTTGCCCGTGGCGGATGAGCAGTTCTTC.

This clonotype has a count of ten or more. The rearrangement uses TRBV10-3 and TRBJ1-1, with 9 bases matching TRBD1. The CDR3 extends over 14 amino acids. Losses at the gene ends were 6 bases for V and 2 bases for J; bases not matched to a gene: 4. Germline values: CDR1 ENHRY, CDR2 SYGVKD. CDR3 coding DNA: TGTGCCATCAGGGGGGACAGGGCAAACACTGAAGCTTTCTTT. It translates to CAIRGDRANTEAFF.